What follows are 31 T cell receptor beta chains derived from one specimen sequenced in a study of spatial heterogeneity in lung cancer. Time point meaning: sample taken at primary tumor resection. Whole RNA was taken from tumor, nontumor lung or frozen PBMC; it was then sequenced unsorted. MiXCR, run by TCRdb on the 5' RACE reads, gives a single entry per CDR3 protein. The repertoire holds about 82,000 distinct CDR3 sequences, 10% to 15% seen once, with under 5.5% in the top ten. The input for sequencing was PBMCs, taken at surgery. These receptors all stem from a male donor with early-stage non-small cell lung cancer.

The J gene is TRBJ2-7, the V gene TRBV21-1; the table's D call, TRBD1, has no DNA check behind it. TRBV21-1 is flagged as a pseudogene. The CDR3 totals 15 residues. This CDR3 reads CASSILGRPSYEQYF. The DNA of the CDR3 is TGTGCCAGCAGCATCCTTGGACGCCCATCCTACGAGCAGTACTTC.

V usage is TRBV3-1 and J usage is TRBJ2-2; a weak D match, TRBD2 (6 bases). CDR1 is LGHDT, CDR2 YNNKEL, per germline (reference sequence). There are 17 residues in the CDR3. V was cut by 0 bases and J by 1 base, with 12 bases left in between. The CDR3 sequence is CASSQEFGTQNTGELFF. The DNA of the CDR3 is TGTGCCAGCAGCCAAGAATTTGGGACTCAGAACACCGGGGAGCTGTTTTTT.

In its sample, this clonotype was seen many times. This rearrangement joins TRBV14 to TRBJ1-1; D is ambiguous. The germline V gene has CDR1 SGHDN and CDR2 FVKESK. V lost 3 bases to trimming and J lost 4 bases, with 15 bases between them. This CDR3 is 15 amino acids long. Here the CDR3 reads CASSQIRASGTEAFF. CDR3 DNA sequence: TGTGCCAGCAGCCAGATACGAGCATCGGGCACTGAAGCTTTCTTT.

CDR3 region: CSVTLSYNEQFF. The CDR3, as DNA: TGCAGCGTCACCCTCTCCTACAATGAGCAGTTCTTC. The V gene is TRBV29-1, the J gene TRBJ2-1; unclear D gene. Trimming stripped 6 bases from V and 0 bases from J, with 6 bases between. There are 12 residues in the CDR3. Germline V CDR1 and CDR2: SQVTM, ANQGSEA.

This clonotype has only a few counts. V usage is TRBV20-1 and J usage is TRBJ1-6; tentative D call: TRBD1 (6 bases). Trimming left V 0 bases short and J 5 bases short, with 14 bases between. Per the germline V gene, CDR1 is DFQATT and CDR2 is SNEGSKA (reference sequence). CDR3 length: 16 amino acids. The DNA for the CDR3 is TGCAGTGCTAGAGATCCGGACAGTAAAAATAATTCACCCCTCCACTTT. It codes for CSARDPDSKNNSPLHF.

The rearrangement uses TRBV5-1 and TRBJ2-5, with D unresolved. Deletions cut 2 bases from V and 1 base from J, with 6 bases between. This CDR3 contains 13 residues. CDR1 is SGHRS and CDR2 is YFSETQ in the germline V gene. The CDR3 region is CASSLDRQETQYF. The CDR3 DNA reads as TGCGCCAGCAGCTTAGACCGCCAAGAGACCCAGTACTTC.

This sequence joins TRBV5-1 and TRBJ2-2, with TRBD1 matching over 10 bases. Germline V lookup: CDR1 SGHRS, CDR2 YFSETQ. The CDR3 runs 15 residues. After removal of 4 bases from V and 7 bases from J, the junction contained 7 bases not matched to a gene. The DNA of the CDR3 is TGCGCCAGCAGCGGGAGACAGGGGGCCGGCGGGGAGCTGTTTTTT. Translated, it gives CASSGRQGAGGELFF. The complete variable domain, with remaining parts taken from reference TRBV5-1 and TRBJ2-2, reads KAGVTQTPRYLIKTRGQQVTLSCSPISGHRSVSWYQQTPGQGLQFLFEYFSETQRNKGNFPGRFSGRQFSNSRSEMNVSTLELGDSALYLCASSGRQGAGGELFFGEGSRLTVL.

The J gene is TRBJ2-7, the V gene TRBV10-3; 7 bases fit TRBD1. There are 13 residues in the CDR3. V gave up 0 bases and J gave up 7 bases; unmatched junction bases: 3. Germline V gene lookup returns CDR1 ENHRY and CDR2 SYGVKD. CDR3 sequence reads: CAISESGRGEQYF. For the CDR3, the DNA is TGTGCCATCAGTGAGTCCGGCAGGGGGGAGCAGTACTTC.

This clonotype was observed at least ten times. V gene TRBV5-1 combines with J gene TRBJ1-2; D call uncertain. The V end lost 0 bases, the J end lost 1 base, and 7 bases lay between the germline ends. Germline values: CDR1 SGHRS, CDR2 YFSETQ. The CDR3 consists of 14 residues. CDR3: CASSLDGINYGYTF. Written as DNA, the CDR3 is TGCGCCAGCAGCTTGGATGGAATTAACTATGGCTACACCTTC.

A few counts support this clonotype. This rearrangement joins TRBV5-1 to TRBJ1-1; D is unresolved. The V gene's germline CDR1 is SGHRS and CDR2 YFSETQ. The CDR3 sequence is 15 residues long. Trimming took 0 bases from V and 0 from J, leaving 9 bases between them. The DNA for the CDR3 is TGCGCCAGCAGCTTGGAGGGCAGCTTGAACACTGAAGCTTTCTTT. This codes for CASSLEGSLNTEAFF. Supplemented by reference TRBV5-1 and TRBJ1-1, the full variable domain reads KAGVTQTPRYLIKTRGQQVTLSCSPISGHRSVSWYQQTPGQGLQFLFEYFSETQRNKGNFPGRFSGRQFSNSRSEMNVSTLELGDSALYLCASSLEGSLNTEAFFGQGTRLTVV.

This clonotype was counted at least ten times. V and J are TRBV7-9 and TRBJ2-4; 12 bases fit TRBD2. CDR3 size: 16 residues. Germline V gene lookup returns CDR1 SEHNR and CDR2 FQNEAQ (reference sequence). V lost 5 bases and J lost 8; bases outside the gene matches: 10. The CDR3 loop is CASSPGLAGLIDIQYF. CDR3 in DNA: TGTGCCAGCAGCCCAGGACTAGCGGGACTTATAGACATTCAGTACTTC. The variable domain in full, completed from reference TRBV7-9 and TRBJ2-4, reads DTGVSQNPRHKITKRGQNVTFRCDPISEHNRLYWYRQTLGQGPEFLTYFQNEAQLEKSRLLSDRFSAERPKGSFSTLEIQRTEQGDSAMYLCASSPGLAGLIDIQYFGAGTRLSVL.

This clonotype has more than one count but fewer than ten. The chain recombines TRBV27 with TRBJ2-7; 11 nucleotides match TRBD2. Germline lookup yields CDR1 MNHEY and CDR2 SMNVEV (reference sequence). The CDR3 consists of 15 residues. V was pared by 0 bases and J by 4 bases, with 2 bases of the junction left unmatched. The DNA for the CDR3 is TGTGCCAGCAGTTTATCGGCTAGCGGGAGGTACGAGCAGTACTTC. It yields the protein CASSLSASGRYEQYF.

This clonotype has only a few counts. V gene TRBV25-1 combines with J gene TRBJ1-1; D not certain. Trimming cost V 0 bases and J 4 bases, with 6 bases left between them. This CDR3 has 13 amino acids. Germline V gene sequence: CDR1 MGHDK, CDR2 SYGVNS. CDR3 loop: CASSEYFPTEAFF. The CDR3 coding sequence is TGTGCCAGCAGTGAATATTTCCCCACTGAAGCTTTCTTT.

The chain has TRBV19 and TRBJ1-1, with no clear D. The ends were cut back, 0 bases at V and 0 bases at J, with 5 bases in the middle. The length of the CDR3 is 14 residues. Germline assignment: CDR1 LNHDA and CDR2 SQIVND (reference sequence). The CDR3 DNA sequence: TGTGCCAGTAGTATAGATCGGATGAACACTGAAGCTTTCTTT. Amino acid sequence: CASSIDRMNTEAFF.

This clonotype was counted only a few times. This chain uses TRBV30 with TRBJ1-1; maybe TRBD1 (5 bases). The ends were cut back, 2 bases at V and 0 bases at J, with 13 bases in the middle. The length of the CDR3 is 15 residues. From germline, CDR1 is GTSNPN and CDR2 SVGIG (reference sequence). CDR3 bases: TGTGCCTGGAGTTTACCTGGGACGGTGAACACTGAAGCTTTCTTT. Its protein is CAWSLPGTVNTEAFF.

The CDR3 sequence is CASSFLRGQETQYF. Written as DNA, the CDR3 is TGTGCCAGCAGTTTTTTGCGGGGCCAAGAGACCCAGTACTTC. The chain combines TRBV12-3 or TRBV12-4 with TRBJ2-5; maybe TRBD2 (6 bases). The CDR3 spans 14 residues. V was cut by 3 bases and J by 1 base, with 9 bases left in between.

The CDR3 DNA follows: TGTGCCAGCAGCCAAGTGCAGGGGAGGTCCTACGAGCAGTACTTC. Residues: CASSQVQGRSYEQYF. This rearrangement joins TRBV3-1 to TRBJ2-7, with D perhaps matching TRBD1 or TRBD2 (6 bases each). V lost 1 base and J 1 base, leaving 11 bases between the germline ends. The CDR3 extends over 15 amino acids. Germline V gene data show CDR1 as LGHDT and CDR2 as YNNKEL (reference sequence).

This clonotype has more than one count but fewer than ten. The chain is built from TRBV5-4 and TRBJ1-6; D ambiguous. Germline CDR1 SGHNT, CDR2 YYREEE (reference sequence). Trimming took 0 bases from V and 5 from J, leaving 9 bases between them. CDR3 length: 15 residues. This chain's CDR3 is CASSLEDGHNSPLHF. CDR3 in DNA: TGTGCCAGCAGCTTGGAAGACGGTCATAATTCACCCCTCCACTTT.

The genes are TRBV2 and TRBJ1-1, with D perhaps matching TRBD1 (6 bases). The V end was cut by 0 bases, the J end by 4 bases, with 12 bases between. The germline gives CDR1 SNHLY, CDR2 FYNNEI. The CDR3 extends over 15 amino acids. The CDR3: CASSEATRGSTEAFF. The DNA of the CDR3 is TGTGCCAGCAGTGAAGCAACCAGGGGAAGCACTGAAGCTTTCTTT.

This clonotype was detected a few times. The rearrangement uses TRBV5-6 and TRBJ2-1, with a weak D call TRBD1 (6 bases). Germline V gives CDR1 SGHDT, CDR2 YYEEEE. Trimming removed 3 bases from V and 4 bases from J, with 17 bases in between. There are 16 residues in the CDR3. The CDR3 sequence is CASSYGGGTLYNEQFF. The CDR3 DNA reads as TGTGCCAGCAGCTATGGGGGCGGCACCCTTTACAATGAGCAGTTCTTC.

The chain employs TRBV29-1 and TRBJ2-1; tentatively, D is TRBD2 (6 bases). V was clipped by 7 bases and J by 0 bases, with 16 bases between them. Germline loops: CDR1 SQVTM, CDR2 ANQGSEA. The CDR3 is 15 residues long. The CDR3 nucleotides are TGCAGCGCCCCGGGGGACCTCCTCTCCTACAATGAGCAGTTCTTC. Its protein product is CSAPGDLLSYNEQFF.

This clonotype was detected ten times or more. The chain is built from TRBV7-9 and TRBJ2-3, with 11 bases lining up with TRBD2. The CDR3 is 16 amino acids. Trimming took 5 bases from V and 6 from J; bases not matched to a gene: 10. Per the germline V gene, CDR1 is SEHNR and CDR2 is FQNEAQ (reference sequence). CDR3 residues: CASSLDGLAGGDTQYF. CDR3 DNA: TGTGCCAGCAGCCTGGATGGGCTAGCGGGGGGTGATACGCAGTATTTT.

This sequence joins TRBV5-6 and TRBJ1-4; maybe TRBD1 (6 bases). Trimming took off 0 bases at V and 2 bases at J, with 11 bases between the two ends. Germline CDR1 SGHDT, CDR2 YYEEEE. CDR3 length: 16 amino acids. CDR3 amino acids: CASSLGPQGTNEKLFF. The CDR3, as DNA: TGTGCCAGCAGCTTGGGGCCCCAGGGGACTAATGAAAAACTGTTTTTT. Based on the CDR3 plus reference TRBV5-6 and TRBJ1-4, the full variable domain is DAGVTQSPTHLIKTRGQQVTLRCSPKSGHDTVSWYQQALGQGPQFIFQYYEEEERQRGNFPDRFSGHQFPNYSSELNVNALLLGDSALYLCASSLGPQGTNEKLFFGSGTQLSVL.

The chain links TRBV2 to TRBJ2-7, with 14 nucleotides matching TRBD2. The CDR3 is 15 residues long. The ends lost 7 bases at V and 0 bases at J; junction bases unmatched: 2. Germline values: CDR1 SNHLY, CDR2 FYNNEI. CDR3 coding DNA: TGTGCCAGCACCGGGACTAGCGGGAGCTCCTACGAGCAGTACTTC. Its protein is CASTGTSGSSYEQYF.

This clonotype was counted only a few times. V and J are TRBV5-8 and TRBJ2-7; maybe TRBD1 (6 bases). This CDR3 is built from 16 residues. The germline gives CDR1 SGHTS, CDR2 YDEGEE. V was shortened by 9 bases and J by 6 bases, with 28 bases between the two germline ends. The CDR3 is CATPKTRQVGVGEQYF. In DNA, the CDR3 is TGTGCCACCCCCAAAACCCGACAGGTGGGCGTCGGCGAGCAGTACTTC.

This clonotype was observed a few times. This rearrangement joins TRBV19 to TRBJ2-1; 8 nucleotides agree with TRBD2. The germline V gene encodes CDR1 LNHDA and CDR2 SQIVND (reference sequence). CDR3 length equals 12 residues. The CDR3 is CGTSRFRDEQFF. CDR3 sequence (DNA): TGTGGGACTAGCCGGTTTAGGGATGAGCAGTTCTTC.

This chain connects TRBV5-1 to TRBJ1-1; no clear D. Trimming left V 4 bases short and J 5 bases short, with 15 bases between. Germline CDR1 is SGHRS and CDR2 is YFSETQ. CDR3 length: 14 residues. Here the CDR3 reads CASSRGSGGTEAFF. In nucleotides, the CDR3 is TGCGCCAGCAGCCGCGGTTCCGGCGGGACTGAAGCTTTCTTT.

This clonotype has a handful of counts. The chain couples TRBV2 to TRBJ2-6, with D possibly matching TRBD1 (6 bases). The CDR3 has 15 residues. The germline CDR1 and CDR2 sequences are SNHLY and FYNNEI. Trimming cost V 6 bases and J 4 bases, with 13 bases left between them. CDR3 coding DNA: TGTGCCAGCAGCCAGGGGTCGAAAGGGGCCAACGTCCTGACTTTC. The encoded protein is CASSQGSKGANVLTF.

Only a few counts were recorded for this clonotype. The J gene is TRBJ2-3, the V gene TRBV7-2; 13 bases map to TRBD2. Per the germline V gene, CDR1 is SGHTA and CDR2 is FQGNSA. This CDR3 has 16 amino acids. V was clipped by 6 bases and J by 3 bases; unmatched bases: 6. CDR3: CASRMTSGGSTDTQYF. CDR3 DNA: TGTGCCAGCAGGATGACTAGCGGGGGGTCAACAGATACGCAGTATTTT.

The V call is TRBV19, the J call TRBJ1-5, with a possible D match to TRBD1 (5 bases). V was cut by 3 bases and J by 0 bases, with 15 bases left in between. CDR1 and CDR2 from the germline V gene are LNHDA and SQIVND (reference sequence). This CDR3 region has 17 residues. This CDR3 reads CASSIGASRNSNQPQHF. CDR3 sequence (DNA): TGTGCCAGTAGTATTGGGGCGTCCAGGAATAGCAATCAGCCCCAGCATTTT.

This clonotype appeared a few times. The CDR3 loop reads CATSDWTGYQETQYF. CDR3 DNA: TGTGCCACCAGTGATTGGACAGGTTATCAAGAGACCCAGTACTTC. The rearrangement joins TRBV24-1 to TRBJ2-5, with 7 positions matching TRBD1. There are 15 residues in the CDR3. Trimming cost V 2 bases and J 2 bases; bases outside gene matches: 4. In germline, CDR1 is KGHDR, CDR2 SFDVKD.